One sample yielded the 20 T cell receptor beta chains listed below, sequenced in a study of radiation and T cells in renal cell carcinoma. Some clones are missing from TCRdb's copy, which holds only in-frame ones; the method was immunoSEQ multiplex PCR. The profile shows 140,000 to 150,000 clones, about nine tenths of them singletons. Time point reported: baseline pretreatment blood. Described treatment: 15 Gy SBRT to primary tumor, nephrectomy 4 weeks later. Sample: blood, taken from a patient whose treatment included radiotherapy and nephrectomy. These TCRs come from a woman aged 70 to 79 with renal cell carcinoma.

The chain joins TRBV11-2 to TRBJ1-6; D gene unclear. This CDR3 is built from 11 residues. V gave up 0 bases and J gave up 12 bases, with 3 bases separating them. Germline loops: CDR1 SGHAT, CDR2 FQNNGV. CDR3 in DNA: TGTGCCAGCAGCTTAGATAGACCCCTCCACTTT. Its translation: CASSLDRPLHF.

CDR3 DNA: TGTGCCAGCAGCGTAGTGGCGGGGGCCCCAGGAGATACGCAGTATTTT. Translated: CASSVVAGAPGDTQYF. This rearrangement joins TRBV9 to TRBJ2-3; the D gene is possibly TRBD2 (7 bases). Between the trimmed V and J ends, which lost 0 bases and 5 bases, there was a span of 16 bases. This CDR3 spans 16 amino acids. Germline values: CDR1 SGDLS, CDR2 YYNGEE.

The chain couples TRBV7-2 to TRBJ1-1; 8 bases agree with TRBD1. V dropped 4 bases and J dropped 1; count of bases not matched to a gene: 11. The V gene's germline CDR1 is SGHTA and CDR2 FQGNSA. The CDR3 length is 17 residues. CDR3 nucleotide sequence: TGTGCCAGCAGCTCCCCAATGGCAGGGGGCCCGAACACTGAAGCTTTCTTT. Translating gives CASSSPMAGGPNTEAFF.

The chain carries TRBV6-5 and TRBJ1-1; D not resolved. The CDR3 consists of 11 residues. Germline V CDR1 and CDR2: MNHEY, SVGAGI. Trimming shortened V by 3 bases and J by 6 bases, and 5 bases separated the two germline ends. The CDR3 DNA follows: TGTGCCAGCAGTTATGCTTCTGAAGCTTTCTTT. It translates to CASSYASEAFF.

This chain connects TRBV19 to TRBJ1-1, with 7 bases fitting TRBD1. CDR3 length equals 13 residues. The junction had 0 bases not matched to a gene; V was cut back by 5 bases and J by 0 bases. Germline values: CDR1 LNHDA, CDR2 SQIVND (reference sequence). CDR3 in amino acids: CASSDRVNTEAFF. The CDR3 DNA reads TGTGCCAGTAGTGACAGGGTGAACACTGAAGCTTTCTTT.

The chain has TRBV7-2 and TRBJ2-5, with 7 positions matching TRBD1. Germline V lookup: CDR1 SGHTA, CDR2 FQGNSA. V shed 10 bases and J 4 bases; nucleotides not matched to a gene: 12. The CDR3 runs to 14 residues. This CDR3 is CATQPPTGRETQYF. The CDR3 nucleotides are TGTGCCACCCAACCCCCGACAGGGAGAGAGACCCAGTACTTC.

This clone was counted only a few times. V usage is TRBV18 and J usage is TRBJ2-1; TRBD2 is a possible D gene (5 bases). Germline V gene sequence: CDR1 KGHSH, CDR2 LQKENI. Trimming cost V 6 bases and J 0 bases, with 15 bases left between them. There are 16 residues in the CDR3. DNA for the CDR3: TGTGCCAGCTCCCCTTCGGGGTTAGACTCCTACAATGAGCAGTTCTTC. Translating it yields CASSPSGLDSYNEQFF.

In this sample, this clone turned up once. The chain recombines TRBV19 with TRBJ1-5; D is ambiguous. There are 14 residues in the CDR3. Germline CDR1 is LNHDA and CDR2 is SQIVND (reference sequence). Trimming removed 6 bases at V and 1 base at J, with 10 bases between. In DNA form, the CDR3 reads TGTGCCAGTAGGAAGGTGGGGAGCAATCAGCCCCAGCATTTT. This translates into CASRKVGSNQPQHF.

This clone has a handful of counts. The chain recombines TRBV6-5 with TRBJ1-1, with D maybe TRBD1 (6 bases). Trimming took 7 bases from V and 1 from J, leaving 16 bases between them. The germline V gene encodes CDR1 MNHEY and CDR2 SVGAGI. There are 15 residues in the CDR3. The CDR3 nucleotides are TGTGCCAGCAATCCTTCCGGGACACCGAACACTGAAGCTTTCTTT. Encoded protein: CASNPSGTPNTEAFF.

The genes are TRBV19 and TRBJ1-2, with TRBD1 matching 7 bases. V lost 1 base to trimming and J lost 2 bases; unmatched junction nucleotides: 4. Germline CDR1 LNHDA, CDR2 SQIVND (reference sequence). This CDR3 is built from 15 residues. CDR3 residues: CASSIGPGQNYGYTF. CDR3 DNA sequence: TGTGCCAGTAGTATAGGTCCGGGACAGAACTATGGCTACACCTTC.

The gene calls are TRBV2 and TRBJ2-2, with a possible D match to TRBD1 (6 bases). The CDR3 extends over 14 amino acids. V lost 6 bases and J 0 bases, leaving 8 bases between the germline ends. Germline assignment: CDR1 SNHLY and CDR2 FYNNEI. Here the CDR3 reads CASRDSSNTGELFF. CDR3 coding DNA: TGTGCCAGCAGGGACAGCTCGAACACCGGGGAGCTGTTTTTT.

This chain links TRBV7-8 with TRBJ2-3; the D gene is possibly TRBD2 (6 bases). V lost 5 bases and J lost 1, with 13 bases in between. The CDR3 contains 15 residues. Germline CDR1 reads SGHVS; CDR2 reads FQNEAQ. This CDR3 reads CASSTGLRGTDTQYF. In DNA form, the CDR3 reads TGTGCCAGCAGCACGGGACTTCGAGGCACAGATACGCAGTATTTT.

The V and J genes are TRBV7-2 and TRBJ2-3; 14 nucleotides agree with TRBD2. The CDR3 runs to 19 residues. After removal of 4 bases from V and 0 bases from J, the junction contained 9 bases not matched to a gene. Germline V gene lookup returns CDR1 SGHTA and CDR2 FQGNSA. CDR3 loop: CASSSRGLAGGPSTDTQYF. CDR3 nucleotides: TGTGCCAGCAGCTCCAGAGGACTAGCGGGGGGCCCCAGCACAGATACGCAGTATTTT.

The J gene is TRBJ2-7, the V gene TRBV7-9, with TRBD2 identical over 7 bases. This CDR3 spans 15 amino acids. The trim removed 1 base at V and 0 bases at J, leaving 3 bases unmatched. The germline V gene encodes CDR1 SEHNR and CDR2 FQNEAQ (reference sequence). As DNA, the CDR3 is TGTGCCAGCAGCTTAGGGGACTATAGCTCCTACGAGCAGTACTTC. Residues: CASSLGDYSSYEQYF.

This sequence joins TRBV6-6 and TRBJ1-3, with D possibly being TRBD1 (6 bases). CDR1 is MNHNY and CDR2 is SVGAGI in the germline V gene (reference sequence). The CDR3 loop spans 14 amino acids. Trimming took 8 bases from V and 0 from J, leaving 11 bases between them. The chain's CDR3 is CASLLQGSGNTIYF. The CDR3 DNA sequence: TGTGCCAGCCTCCTACAGGGCTCTGGAAACACCATATATTTT.

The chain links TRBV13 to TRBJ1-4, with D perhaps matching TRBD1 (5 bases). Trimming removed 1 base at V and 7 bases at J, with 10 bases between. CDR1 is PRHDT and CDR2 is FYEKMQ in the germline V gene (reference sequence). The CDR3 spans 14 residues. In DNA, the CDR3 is TGTGCCAGCAGCTTAGTGGGGCGAGCTGAAAAACTGTTTTTT. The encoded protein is CASSLVGRAEKLFF. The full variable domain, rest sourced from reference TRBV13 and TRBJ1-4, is AAGVIQSPRHLIKEKRETATLKCYPIPRHDTVYWYQQGPGQDPQFLISFYEKMQSDKGSIPDRFSAQQFSDYHSELNMSSLELGDSALYFCASSLVGRAEKLFFGSGTQLSVL.

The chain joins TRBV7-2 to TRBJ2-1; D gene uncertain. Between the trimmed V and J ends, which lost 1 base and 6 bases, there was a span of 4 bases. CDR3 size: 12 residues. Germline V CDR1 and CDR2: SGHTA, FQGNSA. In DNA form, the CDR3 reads TGTGCCAGCAGCTTAGTTTCCAATGAGCAGTTCTTC. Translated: CASSLVSNEQFF.

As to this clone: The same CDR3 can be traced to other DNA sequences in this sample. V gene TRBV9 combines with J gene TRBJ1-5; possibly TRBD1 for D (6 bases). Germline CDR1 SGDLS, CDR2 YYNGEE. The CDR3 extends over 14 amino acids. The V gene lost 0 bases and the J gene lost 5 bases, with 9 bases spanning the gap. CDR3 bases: TGTGCCAGCAGCGTAGGACAGGTCGATCAGCCCCAGCATTTT. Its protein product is CASSVGQVDQPQHF.

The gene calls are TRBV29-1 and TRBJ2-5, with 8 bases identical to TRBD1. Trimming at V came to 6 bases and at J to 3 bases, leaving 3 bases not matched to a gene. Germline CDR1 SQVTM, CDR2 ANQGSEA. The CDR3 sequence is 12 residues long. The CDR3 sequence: CSVGTGEETQYF. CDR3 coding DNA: TGCAGCGTCGGGACAGGAGAAGAGACCCAGTACTTC.

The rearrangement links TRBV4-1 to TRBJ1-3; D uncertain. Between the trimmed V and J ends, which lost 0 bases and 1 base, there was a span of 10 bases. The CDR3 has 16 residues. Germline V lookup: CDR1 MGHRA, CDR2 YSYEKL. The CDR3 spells CASSQELGGSGNTIYF. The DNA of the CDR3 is TGCGCCAGCAGCCAAGAGTTAGGAGGTTCTGGAAACACCATATATTTT.